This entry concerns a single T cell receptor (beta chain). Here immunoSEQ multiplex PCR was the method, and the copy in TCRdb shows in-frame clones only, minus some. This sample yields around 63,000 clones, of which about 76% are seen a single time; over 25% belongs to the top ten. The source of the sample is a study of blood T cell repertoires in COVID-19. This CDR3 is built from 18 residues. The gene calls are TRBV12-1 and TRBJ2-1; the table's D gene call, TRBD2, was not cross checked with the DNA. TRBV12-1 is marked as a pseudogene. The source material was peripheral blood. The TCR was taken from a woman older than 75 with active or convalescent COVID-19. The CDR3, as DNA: TGTGCCAGCAGCTTAGCTAAACGGGCTAGCACCGCATACAATGAGCAGTTCTTC. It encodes CASSLAKRASTAYNEQFF.